The clone carrying this T cell receptor (beta chain) was found a few times. What it recognizes is unknown. There was relapse after autologous stem cell transplantation in every patient, and there was variation in brentuximab vedotin exposure. This sample was taken from a study of PD-1 blockade in classical Hodgkin lymphoma. The germline V gene encodes CDR1 GTSNPN and CDR2 SVGIG (reference sequence). The CDR3 runs to 13 residues. V was shortened by 3 bases and J by 1 base, with 9 bases between the two germline ends. General observations from the study: When set against healthy donors, newly diagnosed patients were reported to show lower baseline TCR diversity.

Generated by immunoSEQ multiplex PCR, the TCRdb table keeps only in-frame clones and is missing some. The profile shows around 100,000 clones, roughly 89% of them singletons. The source material was peripheral blood mononuclear cells (PBMCs), sampled before the second cycle of nivolumab. This chain uses TRBV30 with TRBJ1-1; a weak D match, TRBD1 (6 bases). This receptor was taken from a human donor with classical Hodgkin lymphoma. CDR3 sequence reads: CAWRGQSNTEAFF. The CDR3 region has the DNA TGTGCCTGGAGAGGACAGTCGAACACTGAAGCTTTCTTT. The full variable domain, with the rest looked up from reference TRBV30 and TRBJ1-1, is SQTIHQWPATLVQPVGSPLSLECTVEGTSNPNLYWYRQAAGRGLQLLFYSVGIGQISSEVPQNLSASRPQDRQFILSSKKLLLSDSGFYLCAWRGQSNTEAFFGQGTRLTVV.